This TCR beta chain was recovered during a study of shared clonotypes between healthy human individuals. Study-level points and caveats: With few donors, the genetic and exposure-history diversity represented was limited. Memory subsets generally showed lower estimated richness than naive subsets.

This clone was observed a few times. No antigen is known for it. The CDR3 loop spans 13 amino acids. The germline V gene has CDR1 SGHTA and CDR2 FQGNSA. Deletions cut 5 bases from V and 9 bases from J, with 16 bases between. The assay was immunoSEQ multiplex PCR, and TCRdb's table has in-frame clones only and misses some. The sample holds around 1.1 million clones, 60% to 85% seen once. The clonotype comes from a man aged 18 to 30 in good health. Some clones in this sample may be carry-over from other donors' samples. The chain links TRBV7-2 to TRBJ2-5; D is perhaps TRBD1 or TRBD2 (5 bases each). Sequenced material: memory CD4+ T cells from PBMCs. Subset specified: CD45RA-negative fraction. The CDR3 protein is CASSEGILTAQYF. Written as DNA, the CDR3 is TGTGCCAGCAGCGAGGGGATACTTACGGCCCAGTACTTC.